Reported below is one T cell receptor beta chain. Its antigen is unknown. PCR amplification relied on 60 Vbeta primers (plus 13 Jbeta primers). Sequencing was performed with immunoSEQ multiplex PCR; in TCRdb, only in-frame clones are kept and a portion is missing. The profile shows 90,000 to 120,000 clones, around three quarters of them singletons. The data stem from a study of cytomegalovirus exposure and HLA in healthy donors. Across the whole study: Caucasian-associated ancestry cluster membership applied to less than 85% of about 370 genotyped donors.

The CDR3 length is 18 residues. The J segment lost 4 bases and the V segment lost 0 bases, leaving 15 bases of the junction unmatched. Germline CDR1 and CDR2: SGHKS and YYEKEE (reference sequence). Study observations and caveats: Most of the TCR beta V segments (in an earlier analysis) were productive either about 90% or about 30% of the time.

This sequence originates from a young man in good health and CMV-seronegative. Sequencing used PBMCs. The chain joins TRBV5-5 to TRBJ1-2, with TRBD1 matching over 7 bases. The CDR3 nucleotides read TGTGCCAGCAGCTTGGCCCCCCCAGGGGGTGGGGTTGGCTATGGCTACACCTTC. Protein sequence: CASSLAPPGGGVGYGYTF. Full variable domain (remainder filled in from reference TRBV5-5 and TRBJ1-2): DAGVTQSPTHLIKTRGQQVTLRCSPISGHKSVSWYQQVLGQGPQFIFQYYEKEERGRGNFPDRFSARQFPNYSSELNVNALLLGDSALYLCASSLAPPGGGVGYGYTFGSGTRLTVV.